Listed below are T cell receptor beta chains from one sample, sequenced in a study of blood T cell repertoires in COVID-19. Method: immunoSEQ multiplex PCR; TCRdb's copy keeps in-frame clones and lacks some. The table lists around 56,000 clones, roughly 80% of them singletons. The sequencing sample was made of peripheral blood. All receptors derive from a man aged 55 to 70 with acute or convalescent COVID-19. Each CDR3 is given with its conserved first and last residue. The D gene is left open where the match is weak.

17 | TRBJ2-1 | TRBV7-9 | . | CASSHSGRTRSYNEQFF
12 | TRBJ2-5 | TRBV5-1 | TRBD1 | CASSLTGETQYF
16 | TRBJ2-7 | TRBV6-1 | TRBD2 | CASSEVGLADSYEQYF
15 | TRBJ2-1 | TRBV5-1 | TRBD1 | CASSSQGGFYNEQFF
14 | TRBJ2-3 | TRBV5-4 | . | CASSLVGSQGTQYF
9 | TRBJ2-3 | TRBV14 | . | CASLGRWYF
14 | TRBJ1-2 | TRBV11-2 | TRBD1 | CASSLVTGDGGYTF
16 | TRBJ1-2 | TRBV4-2 | . | CASSQDIGKGVGGYTF
16 | TRBJ1-6 | TRBV28 | TRBD1 | CASSPPRQGTGSPLHF
17 | TRBJ2-3 | TRBV4-2 | TRBD2 | CASSQEGLAGGRDTQYF
15 | TRBJ2-3 | TRBV5-1 | TRBD1 | CASSGAGQGTDTQYF
14 | TRBJ1-6 | TRBV7-2 | . | CASSPGGQSSPLHF
15 | TRBJ1-2 | TRBV27 | TRBD1 | CASRKGGQGVYGYTF
14 | TRBJ2-5 | TRBV5-4 | . | CASRRWGGPETQYF
15 | TRBJ1-3 | TRBV6-5 | . | CASRGQGLSGNTIYF
13 | TRBJ1-2 | TRBV19 | TRBD1 | CASSDATRGKNTF